This is a list of T cell receptor beta chains from one sample in a study of blood T cells in healthy people across ages. TCRdb reprocessed the 5' RACE reads with MiXCR, giving one entry per CDR3 protein. The profile shows about a million distinct CDR3 sequences, approximately 49% of them singletons. Sequencing input: blood. The receptors shown here come from a man younger than 40 in good health. CDR3s include the opening cysteine and the closing phenylalanine or tryptophan. The D gene is left open where the match is weak. Size is omitted from some rows. Given values are once, few, many or a class for expanded clones.

d_call	clone_size	v_call	j_call	cdr3_nt	cdr3_aa
-	few	TRBV6-1	TRBJ1-6	TGTGCCAGCAGAAAAGTAACGAGCTCCTATAATTCACCCCTCCACTTT	CASRKVTSSYNSPLHF
-	few	TRBV29-1	TRBJ2-7	TGCAGCGCCGTTCTCGCCTACGAGCAGTACTTC	CSAVLAYEQYF
-	-	TRBV10-3	TRBJ2-2	TGTGCCATCAGTCGCCCCCACCGCCCGGGGGCGACGAACACCGGGGAGCTGTTTTTT	CAISRPHRPGATNTGELFF
-	many	TRBV12-3/TRBV12-4	TRBJ2-6	TGTGCCAGCATTCGCCCTACTGTCGCTGGGGCCAACGTCCTGACTTTC	CASIRPTVAGANVLTF
-	few	TRBV6-1	TRBJ1-1	TGTGCCAGCAGATTGGACTTCGGGAACACTGAAGCTTTCTTT	CASRLDFGNTEAFF
-	many	TRBV12-3/TRBV12-4	TRBJ1-2	TGTGCCAGCAGCCTGTCCTCGCGGATATCCTATGGCTACACCTTC	CASSLSSRISYGYTF
TRBD2	few	TRBV13	TRBJ2-5	TGTGCCAGCAGCTTAGTAGGGCTAGCGGGTATCCAAGAGACCCAGTACTTC	CASSLVGLAGIQETQYF
TRBD2	-	TRBV20-1	TRBJ2-5	TGCAGTGCTAGCCGCCTAGCGGGCCAAGAGACCCAGTACTTC	CSASRLAGQETQYF
TRBD2	few	TRBV3-1	TRBJ2-7	TGTGCCAGCAGCCATCCCGGGAGGATTGACTACGAGCAGTACTTC	CASSHPGRIDYEQYF
-	few	TRBV6-2/TRBV6-3	TRBJ1-2	TGTGCCAGCAGTTACCTGCAGGGCCAGGACTATGGCTACACCTTC	CASSYLQGQDYGYTF
-	-	TRBV9	TRBJ2-2	TGTGCCAGCAGCGCCGGCAGGGGCACCGGGGAGCTGTTTTTT	CASSAGRGTGELFF
-	-	TRBV7-2	TRBJ2-7	TGTGCCAGCAGCTGGGAGGCAGGGGAGTACGAGCAGTACTTC	CASSWEAGEYEQYF
-	few	TRBV10-3	TRBJ2-5	TGTGCCATCAGTGAGTCCCCGGACTCCAATGAGCAGTACTTC	CAISESPDSNEQYF
-	-	TRBV20-1	TRBJ2-1	TGCAGTGCAGGGTCTGGGTTTTGGTTCTTC	CSAGSGFWFF
-	-	TRBV9	TRBJ2-3	TGTGCCAGCCAGCGAATTAACTCAGATACGCAGTATTTT	CASQRINSDTQYF
-	-	TRBV20-1	TRBJ1-6	TGCAGTGCTAGAGAAAGTCAGGGGTATAATTCACCCCTCCACTTT	CSARESQGYNSPLHF
TRBD1	-	TRBV6-5	TRBJ1-2	TGTACCAGCAGTTACTACTCAGGCCAGGGGGACGGCTACACCTTC	CTSSYYSGQGDGYTF
TRBD1	-	TRBV7-2	TRBJ1-5	TGTGCCAGCAGTTTACAGGGGGCACCTAGCAATCAGCCCCAGCATTTT	CASSLQGAPSNQPQHF
-	once	TRBV5-1	TRBJ1-1	TGCGCCAGCAGCTTGGTTGGGACGGTGAACACTGAAGCTTTCTTT	CASSLVGTVNTEAFF
-	-	TRBV7-3	TRBJ2-3	TGTGCCAGTAGGGGGATTAGCACAGATACGCGGTATTTT	CASRGISTDTRYF
TRBD2	few	TRBV14	TRBJ2-7	TGTGCCAGCAAAACCGGGGGGGCTGGCTACGAGCAGTACTTC	CASKTGGAGYEQYF
-	-	TRBV4-1	TRBJ2-3	TGCGCCAGCAGCCAAGTTATGGGGAACACAGATACGCAGTATTTT	CASSQVMGNTDTQYF
-	-	TRBV29-1	TRBJ2-5	TGCAGCGTTGAGCCGGGGGAAGAGACCCAGTACTTC	CSVEPGEETQYF